This T cell receptor beta chain was observed in a study of control samples from healthy donors and cancer patients. The V gene's germline CDR1 is MDHEN and CDR2 SYDVKM. The CDR3 extends over 15 amino acids. V dropped 2 bases and J dropped 10 bases, with 15 bases sitting between them. The data were produced by immunoSEQ multiplex PCR, yet TCRdb's version contains in-frame clones alone and is incomplete. The repertoire holds approximately 100,000 clones, roughly 92% seen once, with approximately 3% in the top ten. The gene calls are TRBV28 and TRBJ1-6; D call uncertain. The TCR originated in a human donor in good health. The donor label of this sample is uncertain. Source material: blood. In DNA form, the CDR3 reads TGTGCCAGCAGTTTAATCACCGGGTTAGAATCACCCCTCCACTTT. Translated: CASSLITGLESPLHF.